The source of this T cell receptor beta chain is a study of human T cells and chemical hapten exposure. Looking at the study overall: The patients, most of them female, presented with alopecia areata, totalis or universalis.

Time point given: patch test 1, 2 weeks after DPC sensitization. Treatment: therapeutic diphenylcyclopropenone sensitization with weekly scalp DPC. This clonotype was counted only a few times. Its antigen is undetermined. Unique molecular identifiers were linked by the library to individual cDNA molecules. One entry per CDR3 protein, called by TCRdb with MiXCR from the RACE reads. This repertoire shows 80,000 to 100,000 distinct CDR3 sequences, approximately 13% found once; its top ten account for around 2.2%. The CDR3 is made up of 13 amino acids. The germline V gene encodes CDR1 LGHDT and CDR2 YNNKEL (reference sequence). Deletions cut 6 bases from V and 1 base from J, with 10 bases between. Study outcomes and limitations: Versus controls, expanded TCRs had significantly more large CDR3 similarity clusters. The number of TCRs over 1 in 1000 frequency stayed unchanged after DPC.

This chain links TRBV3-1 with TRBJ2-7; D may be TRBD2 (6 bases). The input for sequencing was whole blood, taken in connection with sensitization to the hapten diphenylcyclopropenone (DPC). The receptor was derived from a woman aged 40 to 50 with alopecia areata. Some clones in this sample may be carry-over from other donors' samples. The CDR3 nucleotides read TGTGCCAGCAGGCCGGGACTTTCCTACGAGCAGTACTTC. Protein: CASRPGLSYEQYF.